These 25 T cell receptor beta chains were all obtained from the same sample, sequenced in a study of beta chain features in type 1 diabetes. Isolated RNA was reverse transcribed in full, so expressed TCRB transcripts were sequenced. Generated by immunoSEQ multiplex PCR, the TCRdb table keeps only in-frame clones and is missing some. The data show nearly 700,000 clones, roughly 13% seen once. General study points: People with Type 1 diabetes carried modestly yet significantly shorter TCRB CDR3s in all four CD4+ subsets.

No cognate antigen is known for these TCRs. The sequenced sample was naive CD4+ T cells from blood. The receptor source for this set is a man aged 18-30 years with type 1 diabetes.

DNA of the CDR3: TGTGCCAGCAGTCCGACGGGCAGGGAGAGGGAGACCCAGTACTTC. It translates to CASSPTGRERETQYF. The chain recombines TRBV28 with TRBJ2-5; D possibly matches TRBD1 or TRBD2 (5 bases each). Germline V gives CDR1 MDHEN, CDR2 SYDVKM. The CDR3 length is 15 residues. V shed 5 bases and J shed 5 bases, with 18 bases lying between them.

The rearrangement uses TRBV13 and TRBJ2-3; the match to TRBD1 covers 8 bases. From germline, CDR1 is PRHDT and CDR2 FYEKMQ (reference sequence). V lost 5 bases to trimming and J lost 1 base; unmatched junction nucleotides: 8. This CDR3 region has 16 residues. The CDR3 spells CASSPRQGSGTDTQYF. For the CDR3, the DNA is TGTGCCAGCAGCCCGCGACAGGGGTCGGGCACAGATACGCAGTATTTT. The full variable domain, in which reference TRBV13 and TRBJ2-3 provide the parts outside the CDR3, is AAGVIQSPRHLIKEKRETATLKCYPIPRHDTVYWYQQGPGQDPQFLISFYEKMQSDKGSIPDRFSAQQFSDYHSELNMSSLELGDSALYFCASSPRQGSGTDTQYFGPGTRLTVL.

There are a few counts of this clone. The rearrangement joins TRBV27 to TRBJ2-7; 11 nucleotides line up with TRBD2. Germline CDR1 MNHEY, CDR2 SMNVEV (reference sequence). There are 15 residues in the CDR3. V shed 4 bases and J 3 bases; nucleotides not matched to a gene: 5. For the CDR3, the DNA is TGTGCCAGCAGTTCCCAAGGACTAGCGGGCTACGAGCAGTACTTC. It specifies CASSSQGLAGYEQYF.

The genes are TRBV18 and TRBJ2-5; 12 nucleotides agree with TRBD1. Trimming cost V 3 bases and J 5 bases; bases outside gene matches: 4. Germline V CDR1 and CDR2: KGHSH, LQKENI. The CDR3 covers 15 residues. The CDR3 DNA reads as TGTGCCAGCTCACCCACCGGGACAGGGGGCGAGACCCAGTACTTC. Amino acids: CASSPTGTGGETQYF.

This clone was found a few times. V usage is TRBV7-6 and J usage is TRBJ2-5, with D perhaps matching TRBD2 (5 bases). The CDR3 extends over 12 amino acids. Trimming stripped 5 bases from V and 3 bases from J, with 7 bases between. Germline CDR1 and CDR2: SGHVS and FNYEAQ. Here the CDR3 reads CASSREKETQYF. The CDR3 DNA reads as TGTGCCAGCAGCCGGGAAAAAGAGACCCAGTACTTC.

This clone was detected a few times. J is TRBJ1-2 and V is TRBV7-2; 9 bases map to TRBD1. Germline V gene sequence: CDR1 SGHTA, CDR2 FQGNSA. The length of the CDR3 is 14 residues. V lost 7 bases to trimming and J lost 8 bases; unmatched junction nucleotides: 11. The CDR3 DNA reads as TGTGCCAGCATCCCGGACAGGGGAGCTCTAGGCTACACCTTC. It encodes CASIPDRGALGYTF.

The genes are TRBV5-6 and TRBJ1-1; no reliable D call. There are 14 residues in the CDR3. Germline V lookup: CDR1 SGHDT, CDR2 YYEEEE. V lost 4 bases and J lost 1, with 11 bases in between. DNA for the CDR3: TGTGCCAGCAGCCCCTTTTCCCCGAACACTGAAGCTTTCTTT. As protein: CASSPFSPNTEAFF.

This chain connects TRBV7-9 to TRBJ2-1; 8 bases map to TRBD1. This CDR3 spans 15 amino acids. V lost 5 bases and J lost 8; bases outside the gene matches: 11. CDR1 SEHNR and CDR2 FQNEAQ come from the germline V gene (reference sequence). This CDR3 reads CASSHSGQGSDEQFF. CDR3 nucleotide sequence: TGTGCCAGCAGCCACTCTGGACAGGGATCGGATGAGCAGTTCTTC.

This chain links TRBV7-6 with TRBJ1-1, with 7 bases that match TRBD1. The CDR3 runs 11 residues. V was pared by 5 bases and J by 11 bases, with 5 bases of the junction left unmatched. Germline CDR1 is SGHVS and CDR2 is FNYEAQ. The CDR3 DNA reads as TGTGCCAGCAGCCCGGGGACAGCGGCTTTCTTT. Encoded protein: CASSPGTAAFF.

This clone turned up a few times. CDR3 amino acids: CASSPRRATGGSPLHF. CDR3 DNA sequence: TGTGCCAGCAGCCCTAGACGGGCCACAGGGGGATCTCCCCTCCACTTT. V usage is TRBV7-9 and J usage is TRBJ1-6, with 8 positions matching TRBD1. V gave up 5 bases and J gave up 13 bases; unmatched junction bases: 16. The CDR3 covers 16 residues. Germline V gene sequence: CDR1 SEHNR, CDR2 FQNEAQ (reference sequence).

This chain's CDR3 is CASSQLNEQYF. CDR3 nucleotide sequence: TGTGCCAGCAGTCAGTTGAACGAGCAGTACTTC. The chain joins TRBV27 to TRBJ2-7; no reliable D call. CDR3 size: 11 residues. The ends were cut back, 5 bases at V and 5 bases at J, with 7 bases in the middle. Germline V gene lookup returns CDR1 MNHEY and CDR2 SMNVEV (reference sequence).

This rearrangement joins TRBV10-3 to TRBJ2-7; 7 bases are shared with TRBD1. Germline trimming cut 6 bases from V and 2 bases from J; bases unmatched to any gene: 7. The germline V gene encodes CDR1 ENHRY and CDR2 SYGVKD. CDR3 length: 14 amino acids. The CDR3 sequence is CAIRADRDPYEQYF. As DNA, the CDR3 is TGTGCCATCAGGGCTGACAGGGACCCCTACGAGCAGTACTTC.

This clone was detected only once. CDR3 in amino acids: CASSRYTQYF. The CDR3 DNA reads TGTGCCAGCAGCCGATATACGCAGTATTTT. The chain couples TRBV28 to TRBJ2-3; D is ambiguous. This CDR3 is 10 amino acids long. The V gene's germline CDR1 is MDHEN and CDR2 SYDVKM. The V and J ends lost 6 bases and 7 bases respectively, with 5 bases between them.

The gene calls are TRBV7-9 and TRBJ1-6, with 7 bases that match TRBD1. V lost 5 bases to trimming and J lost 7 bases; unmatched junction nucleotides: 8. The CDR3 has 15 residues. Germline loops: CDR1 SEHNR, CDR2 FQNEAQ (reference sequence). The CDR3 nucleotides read TGTGCCAGCAGCCCACGACAGGGCGGCAATTCACCCCTCCACTTT. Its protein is CASSPRQGGNSPLHF.

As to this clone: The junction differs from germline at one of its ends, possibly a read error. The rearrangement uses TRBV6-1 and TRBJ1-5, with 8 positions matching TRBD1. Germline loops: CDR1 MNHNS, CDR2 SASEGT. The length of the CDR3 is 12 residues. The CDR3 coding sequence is TGCTCAGGGGGCGGGGGCAATCAGCCCCAGCATTTT. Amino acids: CSGGGGNQPQHF.

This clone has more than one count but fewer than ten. CDR3 bases: TGTGCCAGCAGCATATACAGGGGCCCTGGCTACACCTTC. It codes for CASSIYRGPGYTF. This chain uses TRBV9 with TRBJ1-2, with 7 bases aligning to TRBD1. The CDR3 extends over 13 amino acids. The germline gives CDR1 SGDLS, CDR2 YYNGEE. V shed 4 bases, J shed 7 bases, and the junction held 7 bases outside the gene matches.

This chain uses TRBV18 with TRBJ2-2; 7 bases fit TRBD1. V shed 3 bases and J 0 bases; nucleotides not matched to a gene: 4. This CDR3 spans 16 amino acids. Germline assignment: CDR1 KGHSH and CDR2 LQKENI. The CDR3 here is CASSPVGTANTGELFF. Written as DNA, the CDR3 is TGTGCCAGCTCACCTGTAGGGACAGCGAACACCGGGGAGCTGTTTTTT.

Here the CDR3 reads CAWSTTGSSGNTIYF. The CDR3 bases are TGTGCCTGGAGTACGACAGGGAGCTCTGGAAACACCATATATTTT. The rearrangement uses TRBV30 and TRBJ1-3; 7 bases are shared with TRBD1. V lost 2 bases to trimming and J lost 0 bases; unmatched junction nucleotides: 4. The germline CDR1 and CDR2 sequences are GTSNPN and SVGIG (reference sequence). The CDR3 is 15 residues long.

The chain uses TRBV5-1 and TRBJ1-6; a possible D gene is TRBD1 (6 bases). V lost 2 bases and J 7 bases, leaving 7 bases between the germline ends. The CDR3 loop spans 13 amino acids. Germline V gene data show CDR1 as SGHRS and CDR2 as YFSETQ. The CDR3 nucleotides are TGCGCCAGCAGCTTCGGACAGAATTCACCCCTCCACTTT. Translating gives CASSFGQNSPLHF.

This CDR3 is CSVQGRGNQPQHF. CDR3 bases: TGCAGCGTTCAAGGGCGGGGGAATCAGCCCCAGCATTTT. The rearrangement links TRBV29-1 to TRBJ1-5, with D tentatively TRBD1 (5 bases). CDR3 length: 13 residues. The germline V and J ends were trimmed by 5 bases and 4 bases, with 12 bases remaining between them. CDR1 is SQVTM and CDR2 is ANQGSEA in the germline V gene.

The CDR3 loop is CAISGQTGDQPQHF. The CDR3 DNA reads TGTGCCATCAGTGGCCAAACAGGGGATCAGCCCCAGCATTTT. The chain has TRBV10-3 and TRBJ1-5; 7 positions match TRBD1. Germline V gene data show CDR1 as ENHRY and CDR2 as SYGVKD. The CDR3 has 14 residues. The V segment lost 4 bases and the J segment 5 bases; nucleotides outside the gene matches: 5.

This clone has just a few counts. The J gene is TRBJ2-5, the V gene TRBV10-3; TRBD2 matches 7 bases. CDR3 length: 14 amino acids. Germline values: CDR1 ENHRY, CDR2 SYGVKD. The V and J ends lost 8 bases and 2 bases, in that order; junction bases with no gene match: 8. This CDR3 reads CAIAGAGLQETQYF. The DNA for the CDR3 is TGTGCCATCGCCGGAGCGGGGCTACAAGAGACCCAGTACTTC.

This CDR3 reads CASSEWAGWNGYTF. The DNA of the CDR3 is TGTGCCAGCAGTGAATGGGCAGGGTGGAATGGCTACACCTTC. This rearrangement joins TRBV25-1 to TRBJ1-2, with D possibly being TRBD1 (5 bases). CDR3 size: 14 residues. V was trimmed by 1 base and J by 6 bases, leaving 12 bases between them. CDR1 and CDR2 (germline): MGHDK, SYGVNS.

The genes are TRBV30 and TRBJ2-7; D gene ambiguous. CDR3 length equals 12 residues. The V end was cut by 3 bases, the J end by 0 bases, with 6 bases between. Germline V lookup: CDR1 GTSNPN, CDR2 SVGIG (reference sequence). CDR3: CAWRSPSYEQYF. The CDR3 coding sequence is TGTGCCTGGAGGTCACCCTCCTACGAGCAGTACTTC.

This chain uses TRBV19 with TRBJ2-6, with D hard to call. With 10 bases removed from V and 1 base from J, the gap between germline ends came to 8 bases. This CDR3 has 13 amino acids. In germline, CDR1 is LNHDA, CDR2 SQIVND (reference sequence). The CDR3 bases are TGTGCCACCACAGTGTCTGGGGCCAACGTCCTGACTTTC. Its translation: CATTVSGANVLTF. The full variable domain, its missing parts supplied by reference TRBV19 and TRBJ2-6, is DGGITQSPKYLFRKEGQNVTLSCEQNLNHDAMYWYRQDPGQGLRLIYYSQIVNDFQKGDIAEGYSVSREKKESFPLTVTSAQKNPTAFYLCATTVSGANVLTFGAGSRLTVL.